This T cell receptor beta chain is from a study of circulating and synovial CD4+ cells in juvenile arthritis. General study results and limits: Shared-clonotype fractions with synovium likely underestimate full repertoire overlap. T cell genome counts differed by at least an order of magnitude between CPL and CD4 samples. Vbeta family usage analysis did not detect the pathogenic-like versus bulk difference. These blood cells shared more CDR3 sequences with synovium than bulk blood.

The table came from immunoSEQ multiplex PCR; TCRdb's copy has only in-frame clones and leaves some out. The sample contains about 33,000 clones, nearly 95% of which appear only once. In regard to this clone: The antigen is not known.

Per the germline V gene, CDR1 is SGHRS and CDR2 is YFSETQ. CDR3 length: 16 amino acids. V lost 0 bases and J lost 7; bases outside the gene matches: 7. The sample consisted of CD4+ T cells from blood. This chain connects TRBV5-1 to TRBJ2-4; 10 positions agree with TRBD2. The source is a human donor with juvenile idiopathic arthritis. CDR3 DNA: TGCGCCAGCAGCTTGGGAGCGGGGGGGCCTGGGAACATTCAGTACTTC. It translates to CASSLGAGGPGNIQYF.